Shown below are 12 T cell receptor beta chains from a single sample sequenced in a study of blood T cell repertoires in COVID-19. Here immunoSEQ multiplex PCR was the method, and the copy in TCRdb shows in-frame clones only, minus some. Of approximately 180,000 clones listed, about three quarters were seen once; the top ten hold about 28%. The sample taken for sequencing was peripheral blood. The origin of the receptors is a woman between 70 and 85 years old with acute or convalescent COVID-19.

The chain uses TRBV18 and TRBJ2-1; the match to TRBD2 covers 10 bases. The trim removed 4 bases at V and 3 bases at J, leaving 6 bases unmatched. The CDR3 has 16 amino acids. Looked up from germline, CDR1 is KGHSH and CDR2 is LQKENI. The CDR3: CASSLNPSGGYNEQFF. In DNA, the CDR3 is TGTGCCAGCTCACTAAACCCTAGCGGGGGCTACAATGAGCAGTTCTTC.

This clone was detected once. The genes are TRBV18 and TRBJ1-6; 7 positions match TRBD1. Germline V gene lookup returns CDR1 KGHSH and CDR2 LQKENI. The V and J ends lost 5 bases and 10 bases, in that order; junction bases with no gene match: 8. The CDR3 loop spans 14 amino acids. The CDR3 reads CASSTTGERSPLHF. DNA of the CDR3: TGTGCCAGCTCAACTACAGGGGAGAGGTCACCCCTCCACTTT. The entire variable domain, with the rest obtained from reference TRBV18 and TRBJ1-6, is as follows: NAGVMQNPRHLVRRRGQEARLRCSPMKGHSHVYWYRQLPEEGLKFMVYLQKENIIDESGMPKERFSAEFPKEGPSILRIQQVVRGDSAAYFCASSTTGERSPLHFGNGTRLTVT.

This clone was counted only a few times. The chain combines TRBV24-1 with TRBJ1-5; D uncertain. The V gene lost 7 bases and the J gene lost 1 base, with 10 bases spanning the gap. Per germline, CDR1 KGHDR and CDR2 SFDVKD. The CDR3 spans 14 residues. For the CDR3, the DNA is TGTGCCACCAGCCGACATGGAAGCAATCAGCCCCAGCATTTT. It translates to CATSRHGSNQPQHF.

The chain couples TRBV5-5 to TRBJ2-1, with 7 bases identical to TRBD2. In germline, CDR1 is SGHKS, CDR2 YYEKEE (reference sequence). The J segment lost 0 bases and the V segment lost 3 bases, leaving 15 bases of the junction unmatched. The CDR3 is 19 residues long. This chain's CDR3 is CASSSTPSGITSSYNEQFF. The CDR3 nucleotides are TGTGCCAGCAGCTCCACGCCCAGCGGGATCACCTCCTCCTACAATGAGCAGTTCTTC.

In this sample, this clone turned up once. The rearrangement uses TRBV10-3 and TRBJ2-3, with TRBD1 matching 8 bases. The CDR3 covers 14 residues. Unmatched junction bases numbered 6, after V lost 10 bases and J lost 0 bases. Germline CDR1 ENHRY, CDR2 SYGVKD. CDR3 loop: CASGQGPSTDTQYF. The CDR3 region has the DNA TGTGCCAGCGGACAGGGCCCGAGCACAGATACGCAGTATTTT.

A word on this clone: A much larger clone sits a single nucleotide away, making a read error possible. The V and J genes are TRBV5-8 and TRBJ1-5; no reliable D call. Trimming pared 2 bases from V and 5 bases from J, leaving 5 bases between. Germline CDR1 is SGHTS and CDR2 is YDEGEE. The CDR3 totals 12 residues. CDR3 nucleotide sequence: TGTGCCAGCAGCTTTCGGGATCAGCCCCAGCATTTT. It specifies CASSFRDQPQHF.

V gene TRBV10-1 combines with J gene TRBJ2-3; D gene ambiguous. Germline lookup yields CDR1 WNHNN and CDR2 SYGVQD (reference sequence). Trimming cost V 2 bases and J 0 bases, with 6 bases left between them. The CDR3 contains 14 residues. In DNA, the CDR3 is TGCGCCAGCAGTGAGCATCGGAGCACAGATACGCAGTATTTT. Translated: CASSEHRSTDTQYF.

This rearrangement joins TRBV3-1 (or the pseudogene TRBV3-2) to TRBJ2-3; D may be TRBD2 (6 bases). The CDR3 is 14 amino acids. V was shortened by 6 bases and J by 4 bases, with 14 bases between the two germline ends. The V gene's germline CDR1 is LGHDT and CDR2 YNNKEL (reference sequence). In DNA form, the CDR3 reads TGTGCCAGCAGTCGTACCGGGAGCGCAGATACGCAGTATTTT. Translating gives CASSRTGSADTQYF.

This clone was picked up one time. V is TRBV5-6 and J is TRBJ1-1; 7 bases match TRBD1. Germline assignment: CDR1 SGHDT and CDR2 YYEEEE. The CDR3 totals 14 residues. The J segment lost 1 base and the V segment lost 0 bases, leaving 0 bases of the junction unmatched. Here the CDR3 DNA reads TGTGCCAGCAGCTTGGACAGGGGGAACACTGAAGCTTTCTTT. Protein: CASSLDRGNTEAFF. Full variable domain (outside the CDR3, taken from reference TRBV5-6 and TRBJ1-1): DAGVTQSPTHLIKTRGQQVTLRCSPKSGHDTVSWYQQALGQGPQFIFQYYEEEERQRGNFPDRFSGHQFPNYSSELNVNALLLGDSALYLCASSLDRGNTEAFFGQGTRLTVV.

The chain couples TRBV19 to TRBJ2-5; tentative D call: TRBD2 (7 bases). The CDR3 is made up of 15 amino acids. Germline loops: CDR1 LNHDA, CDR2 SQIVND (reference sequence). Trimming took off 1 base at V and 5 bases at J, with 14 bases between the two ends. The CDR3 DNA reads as TGTGCCAGTAGTATAGGTCGGGGGGCGCTTGAGACCCAGTACTTC. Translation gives CASSIGRGALETQYF.

The CDR3 DNA reads as TGTGCCAGTAGTAGGACCGTTTCCAGGGACAGCCGAAACTATGGCTACACCTTC. Protein: CASSRTVSRDSRNYGYTF. The gene calls are TRBV19 and TRBJ1-2, with 7 bases fitting TRBD1. Germline V gene sequence: CDR1 LNHDA, CDR2 SQIVND (reference sequence). J was trimmed by 2 bases and V by 4 bases; bases with no gene match: 16. CDR3 length: 18 residues.

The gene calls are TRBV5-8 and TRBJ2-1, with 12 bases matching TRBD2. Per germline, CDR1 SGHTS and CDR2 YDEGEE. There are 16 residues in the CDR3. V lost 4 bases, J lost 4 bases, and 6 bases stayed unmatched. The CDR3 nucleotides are TGTGCCAGCAGCAAAACTAGCGGGAGGCATTACAATGAGCAGTTCTTC. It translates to CASSKTSGRHYNEQFF.